This TCR beta chain was profiled in a study of blood T cell repertoires in COVID-19. Turning to the study itself: Specimens from acute and convalescent COVID-19 originated in the United States, Italy and Spain. PBMCs, B-cell-depleted T cells, or T cells provided the cDNA or gDNA that made up the material.

Produced via immunoSEQ multiplex PCR; TCRdb's table is partial and in-frame only. The sample holds about 260,000 clones, roughly 85% seen once. CDR3 length: 17 amino acids. Germline CDR1 and CDR2: SGHTA and FQGNSA. The V segment lost 5 bases and the J segment 4 bases; nucleotides outside the gene matches: 10. The chain has TRBV7-2 and TRBJ2-3; 12 nucleotides line up with TRBD2. The sample was peripheral blood. The TCR originated in a man aged 60 to 69 who had recovered from COVID-19. The CDR3: CASSRRTSGAGADTQYF. For the CDR3, the DNA is TGTGCCAGCAGCCGGAGGACTAGCGGGGCGGGGGCAGATACGCAGTATTTT.